This entry lists 21 T cell receptor beta chains sequenced from one sample in a study of shared clonotypes between healthy human individuals. This table comes from immunoSEQ multiplex PCR, and its TCRdb copy is limited to in-frame clones, with some not included. The sample includes about 380,000 clones, about 96% seen only once; the top ten take 0.32%. Sequencing input: memory CD8+ T cells sorted from blood. Subset meaning: CD45RO+ cells pooled with CCR7-negative TemRA cells. The receptor source for this set is a man aged 25-40 years in good health.

The genes are TRBV10-3 and TRBJ1-2; TRBD1 aligns across 9 bases. Germline V gene data show CDR1 as ENHRY and CDR2 as SYGVKD. The CDR3 spans 13 residues. V shed 9 bases and J 5 bases; nucleotides not matched to a gene: 7. The CDR3 reads CAIGLGQGYGYTF. The CDR3 DNA follows: TGTGCCATTGGACTGGGACAGGGATATGGCTACACCTTC.

The V gene is TRBV30, the J gene TRBJ2-1, with D perhaps TRBD2 (6 bases). The CDR3 sequence is 11 residues long. CDR1 and CDR2 from the germline V gene are GTSNPN and SVGIG (reference sequence). The V end was cut by 5 bases, the J end by 15 bases, with 17 bases between. CDR3 in amino acids: CAWLRLDMPFF. CDR3 sequence (DNA): TGTGCCTGGTTAAGACTAGATATGCCGTTCTTC.

The genes are TRBV2 and TRBJ1-3, with D unclear. V lost 4 bases, J lost 5 bases, and 9 bases lay in between. From germline, CDR1 is SNHLY and CDR2 FYNNEI. The CDR3 spans 13 residues. The CDR3 DNA reads TGTGCCAGCAGTGTTATATACCGAAACACCATATATTTT. Translated, it gives CASSVIYRNTIYF.

The J gene is TRBJ2-7, the V gene TRBV6-6; 7 positions match TRBD1. The J segment lost 3 bases and the V segment lost 8 bases, leaving 10 bases of the junction unmatched. The CDR3 is made up of 14 amino acids. Germline values: CDR1 MNHNY, CDR2 SVGAGI (reference sequence). The DNA of the CDR3 is TGTGCCAGCCAGCCGGGACAGACTTTCTACGAGCAGTACTTC. This codes for CASQPGQTFYEQYF.

The V and J genes are TRBV7-2 and TRBJ2-6; D is possibly TRBD2 (6 bases). CDR1 and CDR2 (germline): SGHTA, FQGNSA. The CDR3 consists of 16 residues. Trimming took off 0 bases at V and 2 bases at J, with 8 bases between the two ends. For the CDR3, the DNA is TGTGCCAGCAGCTTAGCGGGGACTGCTGGGGCCAACGTCCTGACTTTC. Its protein is CASSLAGTAGANVLTF.

J is TRBJ2-3 and V is TRBV2; 8 bases fit TRBD1. The V and J ends lost 5 bases and 2 bases, in that order; junction bases with no gene match: 6. The CDR3 runs to 15 residues. Germline V lookup: CDR1 SNHLY, CDR2 FYNNEI. This CDR3 is CASSRTGLPTDTQYF. DNA of the CDR3: TGTGCCAGCAGTCGGACAGGGCTCCCCACAGATACGCAGTATTTT.

This clone was counted once. The chain couples TRBV27 to TRBJ2-2, with 16 bases aligning to TRBD2. CDR3 length: 16 amino acids. Trimming cost V 4 bases and J 7 bases; bases outside gene matches: 3. In germline, CDR1 is MNHEY, CDR2 SMNVEV (reference sequence). The CDR3 sequence: CASSSGLAGGVGELFF. The CDR3 region has the DNA TGTGCCAGCAGTTCGGGACTAGCGGGAGGGGTCGGGGAGCTGTTTTTT.

The chain links TRBV10-1 to TRBJ2-7, with D possibly matching TRBD1 (6 bases). Looked up from germline, CDR1 is WNHNN and CDR2 is SYGVQD (reference sequence). This CDR3 is 15 amino acids long. Trimming shortened V by 0 bases and J by 0 bases, and 9 bases separated the two germline ends. This CDR3 reads CASSESRGSSYEQYF. The CDR3 nucleotides are TGCGCCAGCAGTGAGTCCAGGGGAAGCTCCTACGAGCAGTACTTC.

This chain joins TRBV29-1 and TRBJ1-3; TRBD1 is a possible D gene (5 bases). CDR1 SQVTM and CDR2 ANQGSEA come from the germline V gene. Between the trimmed V and J ends, which lost 4 bases and 0 bases, there was a span of 7 bases. The CDR3 totals 13 residues. The CDR3 here is CSVAQDSGNTIYF. The DNA for the CDR3 is TGCAGCGTTGCACAGGACTCTGGAAACACCATATATTTT.

The chain recombines TRBV5-1 with TRBJ2-7; tentatively, D is TRBD2 (6 bases). The CDR3 totals 18 residues. The V and J ends lost 0 bases and 3 bases respectively, with 22 bases between them. Per the germline V gene, CDR1 is SGHRS and CDR2 is YFSETQ. CDR3 DNA sequence: TGCGCCAGCAGCTTGGCACTTAATCGGGACTGGCCGGGCTACGAGCAGTACTTC. Its translation is CASSLALNRDWPGYEQYF.

The chain couples TRBV19 to TRBJ1-4; D might be TRBD1 (5 bases). The CDR3 loop spans 15 amino acids. The germline V gene encodes CDR1 LNHDA and CDR2 SQIVND (reference sequence). V lost 4 bases and J 7 bases, leaving 16 bases between the germline ends. The CDR3 spells CASSRGGGSGEKLFF. The CDR3, as DNA: TGTGCCAGTAGTAGGGGTGGGGGATCGGGTGAAAAACTGTTTTTT.

About this clone: The identical CDR3 is also encoded by other nucleotide sequences in the sample. The chain uses TRBV20-1 and TRBJ1-2, with D perhaps TRBD1 (5 bases). The V gene's germline CDR1 is DFQATT and CDR2 SNEGSKA (reference sequence). V was clipped by 3 bases and J by 4 bases, with 6 bases between them. CDR3 length: 11 residues. CDR3 coding DNA: TGCAGTGCTAGTGGGGGCTATGGCTACACCTTC. Protein sequence: CSASGGYGYTF.

This clone appeared a single time. The V call is TRBV14, the J call TRBJ2-5; D is undetermined. Per the germline V gene, CDR1 is SGHDN and CDR2 is FVKESK. The V end was cut by 4 bases, the J end by 7 bases, with 13 bases between. This CDR3 spans 13 amino acids. The CDR3 protein is CASSLGASTTQYF. The CDR3 nucleotides are TGTGCCAGCAGCCTAGGCGCCTCCACGACCCAGTACTTC.

The genes are TRBV5-1 and TRBJ1-2, with 8 bases matching TRBD1. CDR3 size: 15 residues. J lost 1 base, V lost 2 bases, and 4 bases had no gene match. Germline CDR1 SGHRS, CDR2 YFSETQ. The CDR3 region has the DNA TGCGCCAGCAGCTTCTGGACAGGGTTTAACTATGGCTACACCTTC. Its translation is CASSFWTGFNYGYTF.

The genes are TRBV5-1 and TRBJ2-2, with 12 positions matching TRBD2. V was pared by 2 bases and J by 1 base, with 3 bases of the junction left unmatched. The germline V gene has CDR1 SGHRS and CDR2 YFSETQ. The CDR3 runs 17 residues. CDR3 nucleotides: TGCGCCAGCAGCTTCGGACTAGCGGGGTTGAACACCGGGGAGCTGTTTTTT. It is translated as CASSFGLAGLNTGELFF. Full variable domain (rest looked up from reference TRBV5-1 and TRBJ2-2): KAGVTQTPRYLIKTRGQQVTLSCSPISGHRSVSWYQQTPGQGLQFLFEYFSETQRNKGNFPGRFSGRQFSNSRSEMNVSTLELGDSALYLCASSFGLAGLNTGELFFGEGSRLTVL.

The chain links TRBV6-1 to TRBJ1-5; 9 bases agree with TRBD1. The CDR3 runs to 13 residues. V shed 4 bases, J shed 5 bases, and the junction held 0 bases outside the gene matches. Germline V lookup: CDR1 MNHNS, CDR2 SASEGT. The CDR3 loop is CASSGTGDQPQHF. For the CDR3, the DNA is TGTGCCAGCAGTGGGACAGGGGATCAGCCCCAGCATTTT.

This chain connects TRBV28 to TRBJ2-7; TRBD1 matches 7 bases. J lost 1 base, V lost 2 bases, and 5 bases had no gene match. Germline lookup yields CDR1 MDHEN and CDR2 SYDVKM. The CDR3 loop spans 15 amino acids. Written as DNA, the CDR3 is TGTGCCAGCAGTTTACGACAGGGACCATCCTACGAGCAGTACTTC. Translation gives CASSLRQGPSYEQYF.

The rearrangement uses TRBV5-1 and TRBJ2-7, with 7 bases matching TRBD2. Trimming cost V 5 bases and J 6 bases; bases outside gene matches: 14. The CDR3 contains 15 residues. CDR1 and CDR2 (germline): SGHRS, YFSETQ. The CDR3 DNA is TGCGCCAGCAGTTCGGGGAGGGATTGGTCGACCGAGCAGTACTTC. Its translation is CASSSGRDWSTEQYF.

The rearrangement joins TRBV5-1 to TRBJ2-2, with a tentative D call TRBD2 (5 bases). Germline CDR1 reads SGHRS; CDR2 reads YFSETQ. V lost 5 bases and J lost 4, with 9 bases in between. CDR3 length equals 13 residues. Here the CDR3 reads CASRKEGTGELFF. The CDR3 bases are TGCGCCAGCAGGAAAGAGGGCACCGGGGAGCTGTTTTTT.

This sequence joins TRBV11-2 and TRBJ2-3, with 7 bases matching TRBD2. This CDR3 contains 14 residues. V lost 5 bases and J lost 6; bases outside the gene matches: 8. CDR1 and CDR2 from the germline V gene are SGHAT and FQNNGV. The CDR3 sequence: CASSPGGGPDTQYF. CDR3 DNA sequence: TGTGCCAGCAGCCCGGGGGGAGGGCCCGATACGCAGTATTTT. Variable domain in full (rest from reference TRBV11-2 and TRBJ2-3): EAGVAQSPRYKIIEKRQSVAFWCNPISGHATLYWYQQILGQGPKLLIQFQNNGVVDDSQLPKDRFSAERLKGVDSTLKIQPAKLEDSAVYLCASSPGGGPDTQYFGPGTRLTVL.

A single count supports this clone. This chain links TRBV27 with TRBJ2-7; TRBD2 matches 8 bases. After removal of 8 bases from V and 3 bases from J, the junction contained 9 bases not matched to a gene. The CDR3 contains 14 residues. Germline V CDR1 and CDR2: MNHEY, SMNVEV (reference sequence). The chain's CDR3 is CASQPGGDRYEQYF. CDR3 sequence (DNA): TGTGCCAGCCAGCCGGGGGGGGACCGCTACGAGCAGTACTTC.